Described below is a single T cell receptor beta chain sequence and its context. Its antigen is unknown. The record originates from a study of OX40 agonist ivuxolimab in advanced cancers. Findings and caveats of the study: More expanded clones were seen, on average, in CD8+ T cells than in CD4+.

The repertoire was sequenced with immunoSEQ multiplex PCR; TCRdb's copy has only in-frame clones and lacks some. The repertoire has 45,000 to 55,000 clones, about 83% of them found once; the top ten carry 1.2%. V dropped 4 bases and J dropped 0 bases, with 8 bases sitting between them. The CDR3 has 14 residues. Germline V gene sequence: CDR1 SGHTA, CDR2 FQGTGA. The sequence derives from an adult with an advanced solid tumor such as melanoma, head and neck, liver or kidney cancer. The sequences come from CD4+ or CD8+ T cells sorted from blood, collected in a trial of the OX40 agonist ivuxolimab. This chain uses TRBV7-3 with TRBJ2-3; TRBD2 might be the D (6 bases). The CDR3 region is CASSSGLSTDTQYF. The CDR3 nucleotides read TGTGCCAGCAGCTCGGGACTCAGCACAGATACGCAGTATTTT.